This T cell receptor (beta chain) was observed in a study of OX40 agonist ivuxolimab in advanced cancers. Study results and caveats: At doses 0.1 to 3.0 mg/kg, CD4+ and CD8+ clones expanded.

Notes on this clone: No antigen is known for it.

Some clones are missing from TCRdb's copy, which holds only in-frame ones; the method was immunoSEQ multiplex PCR. The data show some 49,000 clones, with about 85% seen just once and 20% held by the top ten. The CDR3 is 17 residues long. Trimming took 3 bases from V and 6 from J; bases not matched to a gene: 7. CDR1 and CDR2 from the germline V gene are LNHNV and YYDKDF (reference sequence). The sample was CD4+ or CD8+ T cells sorted from blood, taken in a trial of the OX40 agonist ivuxolimab. The receptor was isolated from an adult with an advanced solid tumor such as melanoma, head and neck, liver or kidney cancer. V gene TRBV15 combines with J gene TRBJ2-1; 14 positions agree with TRBD2. The CDR3, as DNA: TGTGCCACCAGCAGGGAACAGACTAGCGGGGGGGCCAATGAGCAGTTCTTC. Translating gives CATSREQTSGGANEQFF.